This TCR beta chain was captured in a study of molecular identifiers for immune sequencing clone quantification. V shed 0 bases and J 2 bases; nucleotides not matched to a gene: 3. This CDR3 is 16 amino acids long. CDR1 and CDR2 from the germline V gene are SEHNR and FQNEAQ (reference sequence). TCRdb passed the PCR reads through MiXCR, listing each CDR3 protein once. In the table there are around 460,000 distinct CDR3 sequences, roughly 26% of which are singletons. This clonotype was seen ten or more times. The TCR sequence derives from a human donor in good health. Some libraries in this study had Jurkat cell RNA spiked in. The specimen sequenced was naive CD8+ T cells from blood, with Jurkat cell RNA spiked in. Specified subset: FACS-sorted CD8+CD4-CCR7+CD45RA+ naive T cells. The chain is built from TRBV7-9 and TRBJ2-3; TRBD2 matches 9 bases. As DNA, the CDR3 is TGTGCCAGCAGCTTAGCACTAGCGGGTCCCACAGATACGCAGTATTTT. Its translation: CASSLALAGPTDTQYF.